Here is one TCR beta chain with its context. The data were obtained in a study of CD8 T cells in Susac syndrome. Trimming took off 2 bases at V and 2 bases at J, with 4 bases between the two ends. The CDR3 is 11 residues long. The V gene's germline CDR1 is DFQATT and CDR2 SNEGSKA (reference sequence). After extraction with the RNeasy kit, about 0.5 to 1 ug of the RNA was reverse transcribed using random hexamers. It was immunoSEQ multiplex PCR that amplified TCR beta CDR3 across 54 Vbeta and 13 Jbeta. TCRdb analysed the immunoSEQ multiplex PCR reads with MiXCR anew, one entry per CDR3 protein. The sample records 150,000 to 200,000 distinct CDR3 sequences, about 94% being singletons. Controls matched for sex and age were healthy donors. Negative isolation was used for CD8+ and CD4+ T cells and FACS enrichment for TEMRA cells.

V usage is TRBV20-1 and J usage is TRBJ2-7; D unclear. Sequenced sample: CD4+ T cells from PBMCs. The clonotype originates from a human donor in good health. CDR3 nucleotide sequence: TGCAGTGCTAGACTTACCTACGAGCAGTACTTC. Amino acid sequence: CSARLTYEQYF.